The 19 T cell receptor beta chains below come from one sample, sequenced in a study of T cells after yellow fever vaccination. Each CDR3 protein is one row after TCRdb ran MiXCR on the 5' RACE reads. In the table there are some 320,000 distinct CDR3 sequences, 4.1% of which are singletons. Sequenced here: PBMCs, sampled 5 days after the yellow fever booster vaccination. The source of these receptors is a man in his late teens or twenties who received the YFV17D yellow fever vaccine.

The table lists this clonotype with many counts. The gene calls are TRBV24-1 and TRBJ1-2; D perhaps matches TRBD1 (6 bases). Looked up from germline, CDR1 is KGHDR and CDR2 is SFDVKD. V lost 4 bases and J 3 bases, leaving 14 bases between the germline ends. The CDR3 consists of 15 residues. In nucleotides, the CDR3 is TGTGCCACCAGTGAAGGGACACAATCATACTATGGCTACACCTTC. This gives the protein CATSEGTQSYYGYTF.

In its sample, this clonotype was seen many times. The chain couples TRBV4-3 to TRBJ1-2, with D perhaps TRBD1 (5 bases). This CDR3 is 16 amino acids long. Trimming took 3 bases from V and 6 from J, leaving 20 bases between them. Germline CDR1 reads LGHNA; CDR2 reads YSLEER. The CDR3 DNA reads TGCGCCAGCAGCCAGGGCCCAGGCAGGGCTAAGGATGGCTACACCTTC. Protein sequence: CASSQGPGRAKDGYTF.

V usage is TRBV27 and J usage is TRBJ1-5; possibly TRBD1 for D (5 bases). Germline V CDR1 and CDR2: MNHEY, SMNVEV (reference sequence). Deletions cut 8 bases from V and 3 bases from J, with 17 bases between. The CDR3 has 15 residues. In nucleotides, the CDR3 is TGTGCCAGCGGGGGGGGTTCGGGGACCAATCAGCCCCAGCATTTT. Protein: CASGGGSGTNQPQHF.

This clonotype was seen more than once but under ten times. This chain links TRBV20-1 with TRBJ1-5; no clear D. Per germline, CDR1 DFQATT and CDR2 SNEGSKA (reference sequence). V was trimmed by 5 bases and J by 4 bases, leaving 9 bases between them. The CDR3 covers 12 residues. CDR3: CSARGENQPQHF. Written as DNA, the CDR3 is TGCAGTGCTCGCGGAGAGAATCAGCCCCAGCATTTT.

In its sample, this clonotype was seen a few times. The V and J genes are TRBV4-1 and TRBJ1-2; 8 bases map to TRBD1. The CDR3 is 16 residues long. Germline V lookup: CDR1 MGHRA, CDR2 YSYEKL. V was pared by 3 bases and J by 4 bases, with 10 bases of the junction left unmatched. CDR3 residues: CASSQTGTGGGYGYTF. The DNA for the CDR3 is TGCGCCAGCAGCCAGACCGGGACAGGCGGCGGCTATGGCTACACCTTC.

The chain couples TRBV29-1 to TRBJ1-1; 7 nucleotides match TRBD1. The CDR3 has 15 residues. Germline V gene lookup returns CDR1 SQVTM and CDR2 ANQGSEA. V lost 0 bases to trimming and J lost 4 bases; unmatched junction nucleotides: 8. The CDR3: CSVEDWVGGFTEAFF. In DNA form, the CDR3 reads TGCAGCGTTGAAGATTGGGTAGGGGGCTTCACTGAAGCTTTCTTT.

The sample holds a few counts of this clonotype. The chain links TRBV7-9 to TRBJ1-1; D is possibly TRBD1 (5 bases). V was shortened by 4 bases and J by 1 base, with 13 bases between the two germline ends. From germline, CDR1 is SEHNR and CDR2 FQNEAQ (reference sequence). The CDR3 contains 15 residues. The CDR3 DNA is TGTGCCAGCAGCTACGGGGCGAACTGGAACACTGAAGCTTTCTTT. Encoded protein: CASSYGANWNTEAFF.

This clonotype was detected only a few times. The chain uses TRBV12-3 or TRBV12-4 and TRBJ1-4; D is unresolved. Trimming removed 5 bases from V and 7 bases from J, with 23 bases in between. CDR3 length: 17 amino acids. CDR3 region: CASSTLDSRELSEKLFF. In DNA, the CDR3 is TGTGCCAGCAGTACTTTGGATTCGAGGGAATTGAGTGAAAAACTGTTTTTT.

This clonotype was picked up a small number of times. This chain links TRBV20-1 with TRBJ2-4; D possibly corresponds to TRBD2 (5 bases). Germline CDR1 and CDR2: DFQATT and SNEGSKA (reference sequence). The CDR3 is 14 residues long. Trimming left V 3 bases short and J 0 bases short, with 9 bases between. The CDR3 region is CSASGDPAKNIQYF. The CDR3 DNA reads TGCAGTGCTAGCGGGGATCCAGCCAAAAACATTCAGTACTTC.

This clonotype came up a few times. The J gene is TRBJ2-2, the V gene TRBV20-1; 9 bases match TRBD2. The V gene's germline CDR1 is DFQATT and CDR2 SNEGSKA (reference sequence). The CDR3 contains 15 residues. The trim removed 4 bases at V and 5 bases at J, leaving 8 bases unmatched. CDR3 nucleotide sequence: TGCAGTGCTACAACCGGGACTAGCTATACCGGGGAGCTGTTTTTT. Encoded protein: CSATTGTSYTGELFF.

The rearrangement links TRBV18 to TRBJ1-2, with D possibly being TRBD1 (5 bases). CDR1 is KGHSH and CDR2 is LQKENI in the germline V gene. The CDR3 runs to 14 residues. V was shortened by 0 bases and J by 8 bases, with 13 bases between the two germline ends. CDR3: CASSPPSARGGYTF. CDR3 sequence (DNA): TGTGCCAGCTCACCACCTTCAGCTAGGGGCGGCTACACCTTC.

This clonotype showed up many times. V gene TRBV4-2 combines with J gene TRBJ2-7, with 7 bases lining up with TRBD1. CDR1 LGHNA and CDR2 YNFKEQ come from the germline V gene. CDR3 length: 13 amino acids. With 4 bases clipped from V and 2 bases from J, the junction kept 2 bases outside the gene matches. The CDR3 protein is CASSRDRAYEQYF. The CDR3 region has the DNA TGTGCCAGCAGCCGAGACAGGGCCTACGAGCAGTACTTC.

This clonotype appeared many times. The V gene is TRBV5-1, the J gene TRBJ2-5; unclear D gene. V lost 2 bases, J lost 5 bases, and 4 bases lay in between. Germline CDR1 is SGHRS and CDR2 is YFSETQ. The CDR3 spans 11 residues. CDR3 in amino acids: CASSFHETQYF. CDR3 nucleotides: TGCGCCAGCAGCTTTCATGAGACCCAGTACTTC.

V gene TRBV12-3 or TRBV12-4 combines with J gene TRBJ1-1; D might be TRBD1 (5 bases). The CDR3 is 15 amino acids. Trimming shortened V by 7 bases and J by 4 bases, and 19 bases separated the two germline ends. This CDR3 reads CASIKRGEKGTEAFF. CDR3 bases: TGTGCCAGCATCAAAAGAGGGGAAAAAGGCACTGAAGCTTTCTTT.

The chain has TRBV28 and TRBJ2-4; D might be TRBD2 (5 bases). The CDR3 length is 12 residues. Per the germline V gene, CDR1 is MDHEN and CDR2 is SYDVKM. V gave up 5 bases and J gave up 8 bases, with 10 bases separating them. The CDR3 is CASSPAGDIQYF. The DNA for the CDR3 is TGTGCCAGCAGTCCGGCCGGGGACATTCAGTACTTC.

This chain uses TRBV10-3 with TRBJ2-2, with D maybe TRBD1 (5 bases). Germline V gene sequence: CDR1 ENHRY, CDR2 SYGVKD. The ends were cut back, 0 bases at V and 4 bases at J, with 15 bases in the middle. The CDR3 consists of 17 residues. CDR3: CAISESGARKITGELFF. In nucleotides, the CDR3 is TGTGCCATCAGTGAGTCTGGGGCTCGAAAGATCACCGGGGAGCTGTTTTTT.

The gene calls are TRBV18 and TRBJ1-1; no clear D gene. Germline-derived CDR1 and CDR2 are KGHSH and LQKENI. The CDR3 is made up of 13 amino acids. Trimming pared 3 bases from V and 1 base from J, leaving 6 bases between. This chain's CDR3 is CASSPMGNTEAFF. CDR3 nucleotides: TGTGCCAGCTCACCGATGGGGAACACTGAAGCTTTCTTT.

This clonotype was detected many times. V is TRBV3-1 and J is TRBJ2-4, with 9 nucleotides matching TRBD1. The CDR3 length is 15 residues. Germline CDR1 is LGHDT and CDR2 is YNNKEL (reference sequence). The junction had 9 bases not matched to a gene; V was cut back by 6 bases and J by 6 bases. The CDR3 nucleotides read TGTGCCAGCAGTCTCGACAGGGGGGAGAGAAACATTCAGTACTTC. This encodes CASSLDRGERNIQYF. The whole variable domain, filled in from reference TRBV3-1 and TRBJ2-4, reads DTAVSQTPKYLVTQMGNDKSIKCEQNLGHDTMYWYKQDSKKFLKIMFSYNNKELIINETVPNRFSPKSPDKAHLNLHINSLELGDSAVYFCASSLDRGERNIQYFGAGTRLSVL.

This clonotype was counted many times. The DNA of the CDR3 is TGTGCCAGCAGCTCCACAGCTGTGGGACTCAGCACAGATACGCAGTATTTT. It codes for CASSSTAVGLSTDTQYF. The V call is TRBV7-2, the J call TRBJ2-3; possible D gene TRBD2, 6 bases. V was trimmed by 4 bases and J by 0 bases, leaving 17 bases between them. CDR1 and CDR2 from the germline V gene are SGHTA and FQGNSA. The length of the CDR3 is 17 residues. The full variable domain, with the rest looked up from reference TRBV7-2 and TRBJ2-3, is GAGVSQSPSNKVTEKGKDVELRCDPISGHTALYWYRQSLGQGLEFLIYFQGNSAPDKSGLPSDRFSAERTGGSVSTLTIQRTQQEDSAVYLCASSSTAVGLSTDTQYFGPGTRLTVL.